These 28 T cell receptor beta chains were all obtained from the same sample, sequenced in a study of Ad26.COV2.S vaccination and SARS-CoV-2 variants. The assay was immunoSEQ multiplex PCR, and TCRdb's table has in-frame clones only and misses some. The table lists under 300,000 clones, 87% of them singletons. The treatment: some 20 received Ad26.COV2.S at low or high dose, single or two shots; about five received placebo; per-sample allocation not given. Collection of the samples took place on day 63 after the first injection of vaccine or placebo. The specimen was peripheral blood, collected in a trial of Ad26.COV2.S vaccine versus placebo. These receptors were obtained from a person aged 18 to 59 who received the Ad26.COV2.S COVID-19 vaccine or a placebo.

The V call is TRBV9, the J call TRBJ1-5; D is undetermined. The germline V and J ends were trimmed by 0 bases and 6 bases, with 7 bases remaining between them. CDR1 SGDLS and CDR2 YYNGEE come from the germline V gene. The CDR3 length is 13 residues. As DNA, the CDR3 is TGTGCCAGCAGCGTAGCGGTCGGTCAGCCCCAGCATTTT. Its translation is CASSVAVGQPQHF.

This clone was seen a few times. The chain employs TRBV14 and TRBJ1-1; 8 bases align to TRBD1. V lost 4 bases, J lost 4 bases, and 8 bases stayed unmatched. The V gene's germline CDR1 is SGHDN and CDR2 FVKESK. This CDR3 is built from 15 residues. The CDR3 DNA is TGTGCCAGCAGCCTAAGACAGGGGATGAGCACTGAAGCTTTCTTT. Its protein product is CASSLRQGMSTEAFF.

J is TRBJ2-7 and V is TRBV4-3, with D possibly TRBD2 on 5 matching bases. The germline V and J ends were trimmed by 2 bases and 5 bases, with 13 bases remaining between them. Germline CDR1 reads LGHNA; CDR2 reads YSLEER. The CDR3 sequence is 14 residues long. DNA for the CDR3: TGCGCCAGCAGCCAAAACCCGGGATCAGACGAGCAGTACTTC. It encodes CASSQNPGSDEQYF.

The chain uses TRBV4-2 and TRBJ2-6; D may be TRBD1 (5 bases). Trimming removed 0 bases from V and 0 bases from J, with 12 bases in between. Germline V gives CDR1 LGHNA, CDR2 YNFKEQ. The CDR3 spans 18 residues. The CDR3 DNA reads TGTGCCAGCAGCCAAGACGGCCAGGGATCCTCTGGGGCCAACGTCCTGACTTTC. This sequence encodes CASSQDGQGSSGANVLTF.

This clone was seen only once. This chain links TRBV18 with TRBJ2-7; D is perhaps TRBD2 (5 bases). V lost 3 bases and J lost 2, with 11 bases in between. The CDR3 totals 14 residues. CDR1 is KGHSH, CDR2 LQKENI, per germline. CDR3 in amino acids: CASSPGSGAYEQYF. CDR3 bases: TGTGCCAGCTCACCGGGCTCCGGGGCCTACGAGCAGTACTTC.

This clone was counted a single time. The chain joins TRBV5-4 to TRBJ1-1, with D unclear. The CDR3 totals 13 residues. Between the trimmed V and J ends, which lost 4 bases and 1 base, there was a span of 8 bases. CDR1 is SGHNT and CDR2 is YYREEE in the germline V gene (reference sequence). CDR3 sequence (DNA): TGTGCCAGCAGCGACCCGCAGAACACTGAAGCTTTCTTT. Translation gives CASSDPQNTEAFF.

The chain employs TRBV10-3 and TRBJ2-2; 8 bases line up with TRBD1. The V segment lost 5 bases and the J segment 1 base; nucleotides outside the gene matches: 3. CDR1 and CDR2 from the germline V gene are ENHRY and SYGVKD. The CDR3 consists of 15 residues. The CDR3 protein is CAISQGQENTGELFF. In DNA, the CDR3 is TGTGCCATCAGTCAGGGACAGGAGAACACCGGGGAGCTGTTTTTT.

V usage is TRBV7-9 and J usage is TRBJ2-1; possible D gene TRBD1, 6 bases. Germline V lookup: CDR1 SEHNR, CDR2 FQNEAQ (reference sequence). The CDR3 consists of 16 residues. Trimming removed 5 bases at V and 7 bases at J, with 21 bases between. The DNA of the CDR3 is TGTGCCAGCAGCCTCAACCGACAGGAGGCCCTAAATGAGCAGTTCTTC. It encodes CASSLNRQEALNEQFF.

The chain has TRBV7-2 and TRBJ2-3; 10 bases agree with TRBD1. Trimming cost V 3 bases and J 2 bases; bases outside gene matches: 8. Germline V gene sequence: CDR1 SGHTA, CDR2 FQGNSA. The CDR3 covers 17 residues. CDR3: CASSLGQGTVITDTQYF. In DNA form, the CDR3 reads TGTGCCAGCAGCTTGGGACAGGGGACCGTAATCACAGATACGCAGTATTTT.

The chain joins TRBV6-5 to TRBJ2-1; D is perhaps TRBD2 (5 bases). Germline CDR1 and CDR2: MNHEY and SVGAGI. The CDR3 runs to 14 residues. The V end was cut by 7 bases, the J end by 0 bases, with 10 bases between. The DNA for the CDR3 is TGTGCCAGCACCTTCACTAGCTCCTACAATGAGCAGTTCTTC. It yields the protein CASTFTSSYNEQFF.

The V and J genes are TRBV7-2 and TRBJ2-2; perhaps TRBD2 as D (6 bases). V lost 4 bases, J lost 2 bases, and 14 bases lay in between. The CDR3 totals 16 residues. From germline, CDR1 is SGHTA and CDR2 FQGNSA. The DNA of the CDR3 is TGTGCCAGCAGCTCCTACCTCGGGAGTAACACCGGGGAGCTGTTTTTT. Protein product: CASSSYLGSNTGELFF.

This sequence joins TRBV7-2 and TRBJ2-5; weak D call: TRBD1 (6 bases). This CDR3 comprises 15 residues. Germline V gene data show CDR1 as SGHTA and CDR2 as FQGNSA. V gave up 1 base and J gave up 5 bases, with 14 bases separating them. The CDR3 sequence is CASSLVSRGRETQYF. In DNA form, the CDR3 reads TGTGCCAGCAGCTTAGTCAGCAGGGGCCGGGAGACCCAGTACTTC.

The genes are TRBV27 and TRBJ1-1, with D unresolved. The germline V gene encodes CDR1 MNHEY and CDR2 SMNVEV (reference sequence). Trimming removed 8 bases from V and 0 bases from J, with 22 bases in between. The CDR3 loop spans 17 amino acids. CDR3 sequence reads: CASSVRRFPRMNTEAFF. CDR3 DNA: TGTGCCAGCTCGGTCCGACGGTTTCCCCGAATGAACACTGAAGCTTTCTTT.

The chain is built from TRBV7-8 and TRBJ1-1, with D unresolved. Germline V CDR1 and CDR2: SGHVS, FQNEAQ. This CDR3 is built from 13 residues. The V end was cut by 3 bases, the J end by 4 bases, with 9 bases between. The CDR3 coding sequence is TGTGCCAGCAGCTTGGCACTTTCCACTGAAGCTTTCTTT. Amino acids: CASSLALSTEAFF.

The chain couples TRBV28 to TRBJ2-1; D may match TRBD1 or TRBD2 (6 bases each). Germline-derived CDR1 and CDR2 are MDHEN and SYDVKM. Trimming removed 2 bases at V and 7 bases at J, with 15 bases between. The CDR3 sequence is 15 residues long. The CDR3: CASSLPLTGANEQFF. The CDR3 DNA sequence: TGTGCCAGCAGTTTACCTCTTACGGGGGCAAATGAGCAGTTCTTC.

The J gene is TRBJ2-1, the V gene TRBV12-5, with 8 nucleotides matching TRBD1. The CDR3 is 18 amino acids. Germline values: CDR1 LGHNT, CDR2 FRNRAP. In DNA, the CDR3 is TGTGCCCCAGGGGGCGGACAGAGCCCCTCTAGCTCCTACAATGAGCAGTTCTTC. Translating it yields CAPGGGQSPSSSYNEQFF.

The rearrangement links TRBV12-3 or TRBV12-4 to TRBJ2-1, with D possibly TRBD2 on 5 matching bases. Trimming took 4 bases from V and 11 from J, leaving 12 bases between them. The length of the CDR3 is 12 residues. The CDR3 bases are TGTGCCAGCAGTTCACCGGGGTCGAAGCAGTTCTTC. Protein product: CASSSPGSKQFF.

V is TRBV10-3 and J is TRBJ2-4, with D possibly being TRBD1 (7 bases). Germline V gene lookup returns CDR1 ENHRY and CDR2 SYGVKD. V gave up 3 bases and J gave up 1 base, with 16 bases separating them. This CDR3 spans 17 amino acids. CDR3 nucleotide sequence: TGTGCCATCAGTGACGGGGGCCCGACAGGGGCCAAAAACATTCAGTACTTC. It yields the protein CAISDGGPTGAKNIQYF.

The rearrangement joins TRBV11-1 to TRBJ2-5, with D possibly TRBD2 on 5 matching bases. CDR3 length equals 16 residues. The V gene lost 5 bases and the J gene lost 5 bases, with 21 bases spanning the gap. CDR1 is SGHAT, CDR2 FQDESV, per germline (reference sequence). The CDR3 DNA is TGTGCCAGCAGCCCTCTGGGGAGCTCCCCCAGTGAGACCCAGTACTTC. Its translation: CASSPLGSSPSETQYF.

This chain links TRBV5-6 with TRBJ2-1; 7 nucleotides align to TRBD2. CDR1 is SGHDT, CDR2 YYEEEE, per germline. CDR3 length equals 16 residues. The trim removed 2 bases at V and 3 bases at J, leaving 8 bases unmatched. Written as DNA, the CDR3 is TGTGCCAGCAGCTTAAGTGCGGGAGACGGCTACAATGAGCAGTTCTTC. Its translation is CASSLSAGDGYNEQFF. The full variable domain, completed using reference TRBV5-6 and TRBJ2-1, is DAGVTQSPTHLIKTRGQQVTLRCSPKSGHDTVSWYQQALGQGPQFIFQYYEEEERQRGNFPDRFSGHQFPNYSSELNVNALLLGDSALYLCASSLSAGDGYNEQFFGPGTRLTVL.

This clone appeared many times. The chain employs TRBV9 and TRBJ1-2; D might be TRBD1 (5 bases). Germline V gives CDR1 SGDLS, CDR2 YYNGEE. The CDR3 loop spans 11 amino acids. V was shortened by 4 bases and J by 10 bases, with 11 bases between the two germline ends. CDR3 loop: CASSRQSLYTF. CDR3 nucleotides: TGTGCCAGCAGCAGACAGTCTCTCTACACCTTC.

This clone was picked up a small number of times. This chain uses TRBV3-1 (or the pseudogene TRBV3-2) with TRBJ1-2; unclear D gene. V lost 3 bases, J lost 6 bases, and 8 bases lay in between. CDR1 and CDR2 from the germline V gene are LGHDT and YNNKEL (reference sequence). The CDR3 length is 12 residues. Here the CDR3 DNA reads TGTGCCAGCAGCCAGGGTAGAGATGGCTACACCTTC. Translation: CASSQGRDGYTF.

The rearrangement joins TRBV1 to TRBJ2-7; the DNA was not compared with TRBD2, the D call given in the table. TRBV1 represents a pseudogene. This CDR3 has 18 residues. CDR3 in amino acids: CTSSQGTQSGTGTYEQYV. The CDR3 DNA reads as TGCACCAGCAGCCAAGGTACGCAGTCAGGGACTGGGACGTACGAGCAGTACGTC.

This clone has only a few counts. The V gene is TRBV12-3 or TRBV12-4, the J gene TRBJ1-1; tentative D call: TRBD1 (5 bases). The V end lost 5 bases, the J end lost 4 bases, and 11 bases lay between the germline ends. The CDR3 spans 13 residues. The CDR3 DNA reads TGTGCCAGCAGTCCCTCGACAGCCACTGAAGCTTTCTTT. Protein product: CASSPSTATEAFF.

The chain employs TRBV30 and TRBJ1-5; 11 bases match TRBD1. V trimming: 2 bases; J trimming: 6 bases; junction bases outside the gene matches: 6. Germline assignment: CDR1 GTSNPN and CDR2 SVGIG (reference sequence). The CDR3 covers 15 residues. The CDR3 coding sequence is TGTGCCTGGAGTACCGGGACAGGGGGAAGTCAGCCCCAGCATTTT. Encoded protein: CAWSTGTGGSQPQHF.

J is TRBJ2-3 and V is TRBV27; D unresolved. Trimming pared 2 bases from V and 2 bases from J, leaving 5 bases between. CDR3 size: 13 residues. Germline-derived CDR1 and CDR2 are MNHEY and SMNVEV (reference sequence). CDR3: CASSLTYTDTQYF. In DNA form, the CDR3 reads TGTGCCAGCAGTTTAACTTACACAGATACGCAGTATTTT.

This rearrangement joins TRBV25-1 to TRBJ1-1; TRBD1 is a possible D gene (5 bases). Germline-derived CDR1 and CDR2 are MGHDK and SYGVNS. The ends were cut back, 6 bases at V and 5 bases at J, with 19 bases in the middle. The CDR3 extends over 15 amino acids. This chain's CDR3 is CASRGVGGVETEAFF. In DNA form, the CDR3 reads TGTGCCAGCAGGGGGGTTGGGGGGGTAGAAACTGAAGCTTTCTTT.

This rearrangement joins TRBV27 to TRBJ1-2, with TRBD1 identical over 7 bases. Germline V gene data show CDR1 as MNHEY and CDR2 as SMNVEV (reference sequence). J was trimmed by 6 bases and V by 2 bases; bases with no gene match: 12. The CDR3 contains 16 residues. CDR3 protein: CASSLLTTTGSDGYTF. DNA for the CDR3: TGTGCCAGCAGTTTACTCACTACGACAGGGTCCGATGGCTACACCTTC.